The T cell receptor beta chain under discussion was sequenced for a study of blood T cell repertoires in COVID-19. Per the study methods: Researchers report that nucleated cell counts were estimated from reference gene primer amplification. The repertoire was sequenced with immunoSEQ multiplex PCR; TCRdb's copy has only in-frame clones and lacks some. That table furnishes V, J and clone size, whereas the DNA furnished D and trimming. This table has around 150,000 clones, approximately 79% appearing once. The V end lost 5 bases, the J end lost 4 bases, and 12 bases lay between the germline ends. This CDR3 has 13 amino acids. CDR1 and CDR2 from the germline V gene are SGHNT and YYREEE (reference sequence).

The V and J genes are TRBV5-4 and TRBJ2-5, with a possible D match to TRBD1 (7 bases). Sequences were obtained from peripheral blood. This TCR came from a woman in her 40s with COVID-19, enrolled during active disease. The CDR3 DNA follows: TGTGCCAGCAGTCGGCAGGGGGGAGAGACCCAGTACTTC. Translated, it gives CASSRQGGETQYF.